The sequence of this T cell receptor beta chain was determined in a study of blood T cell repertoires in COVID-19 (TCRdb year 2020). As for the study more broadly: Samples from collaborators originated in the United States, Italy and Spain and spanned both the acute and convalescent phases of COVID-19. The sample metadata nearly always contained a de-identified subject ID, COVID-19 status, age in years and sex. The material from the prospective study consisted of cDNA or gDNA derived from T cells, B-cell-depleted T cells, or PBMCs. The repertoires were made available in a free public database intended to serve as a resource for research on the immune response to SARS-CoV-2. Where available, HLA class I and class II types were taken from metadata supplied by the sample provider and were not determined by assay-based typing. The dataset comprised deeply sampled blood TCRbeta repertoires from subjects exposed to, actively infected with, or recovered from COVID-19. The samples were drawn from the first 160 participants of the ongoing ImmuneRACE study and from over a thousand subjects provided by 6 global collaborators.

Concerning this clone: Its binding antigen is unknown. No clone much larger than this one lies a single base away; base qualities are absent.

In the prospective study, participants were roughly 18 to 95 years old, resided in 25 or so geographic areas of the United States, and were enrolled through a virtual design. Cohort assignment in the prospective study relied on participant-reported clinical history from a screening survey and a study questionnaire. Recovered participants in ImmuneRACE Cohort 3 were defined as having two consecutive negative NP/OP PCR tests, clearance from a healthcare professional, or resolution of symptoms. In the prospective study, whole blood, serum and a nasopharyngeal or oropharyngeal swab were collected from each participant by mobile phlebotomists. Additional blood draws and questionnaires over an approximately 2-month period could optionally be provided by prospective study participants. Before DNA extraction, prospective study blood samples were shipped either frozen or at room temperature. Germline trimming: 6 bases from V, 3 bases from J; junction bases outside gene matches: 12. From the cysteine through the phenylalanine, the CDR3 covers 16 amino acids. The read is trimmed to its CDR3 DNA, 48 bases read in frame from base 1. The CDR1 and CDR2 encoded by the germline V gene are SGHTA and FQGNSA.

TCRbeta CDR3 regions were amplified from genomic DNA by means of the immunoSEQ Assay, a bias-controlled multiplex PCR. In the original analysis: Within the assay, amplification of reference gene primers was used to estimate how many nucleated cells each sample contained. Sequence reads were collapsed and filtered to measure the absolute abundance of every unique TCRbeta CDR3 rearrangement. Productive Simpson clonality was computed per sample as the square root of Simpson's diversity index over productive rearrangements. Imported from immuneACCESS, the table was reduced by TCRdb to in-frame sequences with V and J called. These copies leave out some clones; in studies compared against another copy, an unresolved V gene accounts for under half, and the cause of the remainder is not known. The DNA gave D and trimming, while V, J and clone size come from that table. Here the sample has approximately 200,000 clones; 85% occur a single time. Around 20% of the sample belongs to the ten largest clones.

General findings and caveats noted by the study authors: Clinical and demographic metadata were provided uncurated, with the amount varying by source and participant.

Input material: PBMCs or T cells enriched from blood (not recorded which). The chain employs TRBV7-2 and TRBJ1-2; 8 bases in the middle match TRBD1. The TCR originated in a middle-aged man who had recovered from COVID-19. The CDR3 region reads CASSHDRGYDDYGYTF. In nucleotides, the sequence is TGTGCCAGCAGTCACGACAGGGGCTATGATGACTATGGCTACACCTTC.